This is a list of T cell receptor beta chains from one sample in a study of blood T cell repertoires in COVID-19. Measured with immunoSEQ multiplex PCR; TCRdb has only the in-frame clones, and not every one. This table has 120,000 or so clones, approximately 65% appearing once. Sequencing input: peripheral blood. The receptor set was obtained from a woman aged 55-75 years with acute or convalescent COVID-19. The CDR3 runs from the conserved cysteine through the conserved F or W. A D gene is named only where the DNA matches it firmly. Clone size is not always given. Where it is, it says once, few, many or a class for expanded clones.

j_call: TRBJ2-1
d_call: .
v_call: TRBV3-1/TRBV3-2
clone_size: .
cdr3_aa: CASSQMAVYNEQFF
cdr3_nt: TGTGCCAGCAGCCAGATGGCAGTCTACAATGAGCAGTTCTTC

j_call: TRBJ1-1
d_call: .
v_call: TRBV5-1
clone_size: .
cdr3_aa: CASSLAGVLGNTEAFF
cdr3_nt: TGCGCCAGCAGCTTGGCCGGGGTTCTAGGGAACACTGAAGCTTTCTTT

j_call: TRBJ2-3
d_call: .
v_call: TRBV19
clone_size: .
cdr3_aa: CASTTGRNQGTQYF
cdr3_nt: TGTGCCAGTACGACAGGGAGGAATCAAGGTACGCAGTATTTT

j_call: TRBJ2-5
d_call: TRBD2
v_call: TRBV30
clone_size: .
cdr3_aa: CAWSGLAVLQETQYF
cdr3_nt: TGTGCCTGGAGTGGACTAGCGGTATTACAAGAGACCCAGTACTTC

j_call: TRBJ1-4
d_call: .
v_call: TRBV27
clone_size: .
cdr3_aa: CASSPIQGWSEKLFF
cdr3_nt: TGTGCCAGCAGTCCCATACAGGGATGGAGTGAAAAACTGTTTTTT

j_call: TRBJ2-5
d_call: TRBD1
v_call: TRBV27
clone_size: .
cdr3_aa: CASSPRGLKELYSPQETQYF
cdr3_nt: TGTGCCAGCAGCCCCAGGGGGCTTAAGGAGTTATATAGTCCCCAAGAGACCCAGTACTTC

j_call: TRBJ1-2
d_call: .
v_call: TRBV19
clone_size: .
cdr3_aa: CASSLQEGYVRGYTF
cdr3_nt: TGTGCCAGTAGTCTACAGGAGGGCTATGTCCGTGGCTACACCTTC

j_call: TRBJ2-1
d_call: .
v_call: TRBV11-3
clone_size: .
cdr3_aa: CASSLAQNEQFF
cdr3_nt: TGTGCCAGCAGCTTAGCTCAGAATGAGCAGTTCTTC

j_call: TRBJ2-7
d_call: .
v_call: TRBV7-2
clone_size: .
cdr3_aa: CASSQGPGQYF
cdr3_nt: TGTGCCAGCAGCCAGGGGCCTGGGCAGTACTTC

j_call: TRBJ2-7
d_call: .
v_call: TRBV30
clone_size: .
cdr3_aa: CAWKFSSRYEQYF
cdr3_nt: TGTGCCTGGAAGTTTAGCAGTCGGTACGAGCAGTACTTC

j_call: TRBJ2-5
d_call: .
v_call: TRBV6-5
clone_size: .
cdr3_aa: CASSNAETQYF
cdr3_nt: TGTGCCAGCAGCAACGCGGAGACCCAGTACTTC

j_call: TRBJ2-4
d_call: TRBD2
v_call: TRBV5-1
clone_size: .
cdr3_aa: CASSLGGGRKNIQYF
cdr3_nt: TGCGCCAGCAGCTTGGGCGGGGGGCGGAAAAACATTCAGTACTTC

j_call: TRBJ2-7
d_call: .
v_call: TRBV21-1
clone_size: .
cdr3_aa: CASSKERDRGRNEQYF
cdr3_nt: TGTGCCAGCAGCAAAGAAAGGGACAGGGGGCGGAACGAGCAGTACTTC

j_call: TRBJ2-3
d_call: .
v_call: TRBV12-3/TRBV12-4
clone_size: few
cdr3_aa: CASSFFPQDTQYF
cdr3_nt: TGTGCCAGCAGTTTTTTCCCACAGGACACGCAGTATTTT

j_call: TRBJ2-1
d_call: .
v_call: TRBV15
clone_size: many
cdr3_aa: CATSRVGGIAEQFF
cdr3_nt: TGTGCCACCAGCAGAGTAGGCGGTATAGCTGAGCAGTTCTTC

j_call: TRBJ1-2
d_call: TRBD1
v_call: TRBV6-2/TRBV6-3
clone_size: .
cdr3_aa: CASSYTGGMIGYGYTF
cdr3_nt: TGTGCCAGCAGTTACACAGGGGGAATGATCGGATATGGCTACACCTTC

j_call: TRBJ1-4
d_call: .
v_call: TRBV2
clone_size: .
cdr3_aa: CASSEQGGTNEKLFF
cdr3_nt: TGTGCCAGCAGTGAGCAGGGTGGAACTAATGAAAAACTGTTTTTT

j_call: TRBJ2-2
d_call: TRBD2
v_call: TRBV7-9
clone_size: .
cdr3_aa: CASAPLGFSGGNTGELFF
cdr3_nt: TGTGCCAGCGCCCCGCTTGGATTTAGCGGGGGGAACACCGGGGAGCTGTTTTTT

j_call: TRBJ2-7
d_call: TRBD1
v_call: TRBV15
clone_size: .
cdr3_aa: CATSRELTGTGAYEQYF
cdr3_nt: TGTGCCACCAGCAGAGAGCTTACCGGGACAGGGGCCTACGAGCAGTACTTC

j_call: TRBJ1-1
d_call: .
v_call: TRBV28
clone_size: .
cdr3_aa: CASSLFSEAFF
cdr3_nt: TGTGCCAGCAGTTTATTCTCTGAAGCTTTCTTT

j_call: TRBJ1-4
d_call: .
v_call: TRBV19
clone_size: .
cdr3_aa: CASMTGATNEKLFF
cdr3_nt: TGTGCCAGTATGACAGGTGCAACTAATGAAAAACTGTTTTTT

j_call: TRBJ2-7
d_call: TRBD1
v_call: TRBV7-2
clone_size: .
cdr3_aa: CASSPGQSFHEQYF
cdr3_nt: TGTGCCAGCAGCCCGGGACAGTCGTTCCACGAGCAGTACTTC